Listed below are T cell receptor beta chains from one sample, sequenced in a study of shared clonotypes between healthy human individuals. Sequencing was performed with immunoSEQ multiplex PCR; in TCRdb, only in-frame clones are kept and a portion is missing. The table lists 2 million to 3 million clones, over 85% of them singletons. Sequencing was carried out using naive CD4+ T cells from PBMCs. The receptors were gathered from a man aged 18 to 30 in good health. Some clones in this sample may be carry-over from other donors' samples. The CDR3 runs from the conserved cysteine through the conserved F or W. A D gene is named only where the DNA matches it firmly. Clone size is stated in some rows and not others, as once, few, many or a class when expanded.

DNA: TGTGCCTGGAGTCGACGACGGGGTGACGAGCTGTTTTTT; CDR3: CAWSRRRGDELFF; size: NA; V: TRBV30; D: NA; J: TRBJ2-2
DNA: TGTGCCAGCAGTATCCCCCGGACAGGGCCAACAGATACGCAGTATTTT; CDR3: CASSIPRTGPTDTQYF; size: NA; V: TRBV6-6; D: TRBD1; J: TRBJ2-3
DNA: TGCGCCAGCAGCCTCGCCGGGGGAGGAAGGACTGAAGCTTTCTTT; CDR3: CASSLAGGGRTEAFF; size: NA; V: TRBV5-1; D: NA; J: TRBJ1-1
DNA: TGTGCCAGCAGCTCACCGGGACTAGCAGTGAAGGATACGCAGTATTTT; CDR3: CASSSPGLAVKDTQYF; size: NA; V: TRBV28; D: TRBD2; J: TRBJ2-3
DNA: TGTGCCAGCAGTTTGCGAGGGACAACATATGGCTACACCTTC; CDR3: CASSLRGTTYGYTF; size: NA; V: TRBV27; D: NA; J: TRBJ1-2
DNA: TGTGCCAGCAGTCTCAAACCGGGACTAGCGGGATTTTTGGGGCAGTTCTTC; CDR3: CASSLKPGLAGFLGQFF; size: NA; V: TRBV2; D: TRBD2; J: TRBJ2-1
DNA: TGCGCCAGCAGCCAAGAAACGTTTAGGAACACCGGGGAGCTGTTTTTT; CDR3: CASSQETFRNTGELFF; size: NA; V: TRBV4-1; D: NA; J: TRBJ2-2
DNA: TGTGCCAGCAGTATGAATGTGGGGCCGAGGACAGCTTTCTTT; CDR3: CASSMNVGPRTAFF; size: NA; V: TRBV25-1; D: NA; J: TRBJ1-1
DNA: TGTGCCAGCAGTGAAGCGCAGGGGGGAGGTAACTATGGCTACACCTTC; CDR3: CASSEAQGGGNYGYTF; size: NA; V: TRBV6-1; D: TRBD1; J: TRBJ1-2
DNA: TGTGCCTGGAGTATATGGGGGAGACAGCTACCCGGAACTATTTTT; CDR3: CAWSIWGRQLPGTIF; size: NA; V: TRBV30; D: NA; J: TRBJ1-3
DNA: TGCACCAGCAGCCAAGAAGGGCTAGCGAGCCTCCTCCGGAATGAGCAGTTCTTC; CDR3: CTSSQEGLASLLRNEQFF; size: NA; V: TRBV1; D: NA; J: TRBJ2-1
DNA: TGTGCCAGCAGTTTAGAGGGACAGGGGGCGGTTGATACGCAGTATTTT; CDR3: CASSLEGQGAVDTQYF; size: NA; V: TRBV28; D: TRBD1; J: TRBJ2-3
DNA: TGTGCCAGCAGCAGGACTAGCGGTACGAACACCGGGGAGCTGTTTTTT; CDR3: CASSRTSGTNTGELFF; size: NA; V: TRBV5-8; D: TRBD2; J: TRBJ2-2
DNA: TGTGCCTGGAGTCGCGTGTCCGCAATAGGAGCTTTCTTT; CDR3: CAWSRVSAIGAFF; size: few; V: TRBV30; D: NA; J: TRBJ1-1
DNA: TGTGCCAGTAGTATAGTAGGGGGCCCTAGCACAGATACGCAGTATTTT; CDR3: CASSIVGGPSTDTQYF; size: NA; V: TRBV19; D: TRBD1; J: TRBJ2-3
DNA: TGTGCCAGCAGCGCAGCCGGGCGGGTAGCGGGGGCCAACGTCCTGACTTTC; CDR3: CASSAAGRVAGANVLTF; size: NA; V: TRBV9; D: NA; J: TRBJ2-6
DNA: TGTGCCAGCAGCCTGGACAGGGTGGAGACCCAGTACTTC; CDR3: CASSLDRVETQYF; size: NA; V: TRBV11-1; D: TRBD1; J: TRBJ2-5
DNA: TGTGCCAGCAGTGAAATGGGACTAGCGGGAGGCCGCGCGGTGGATACGCAGTATTTT; CDR3: CASSEMGLAGGRAVDTQYF; size: NA; V: TRBV4-2; D: TRBD2; J: TRBJ2-3